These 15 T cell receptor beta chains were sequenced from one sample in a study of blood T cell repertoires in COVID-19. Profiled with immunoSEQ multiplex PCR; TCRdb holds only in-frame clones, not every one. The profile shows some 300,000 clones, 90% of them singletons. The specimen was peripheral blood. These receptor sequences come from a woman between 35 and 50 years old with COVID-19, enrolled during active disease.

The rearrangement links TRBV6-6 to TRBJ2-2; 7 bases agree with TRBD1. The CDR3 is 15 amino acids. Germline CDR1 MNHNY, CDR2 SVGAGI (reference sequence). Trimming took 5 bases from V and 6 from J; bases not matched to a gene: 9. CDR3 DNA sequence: TGTGCCAGCAGTAACCGACAGGGCCTGGCCGGGGAGCTGTTTTTT. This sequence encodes CASSNRQGLAGELFF.

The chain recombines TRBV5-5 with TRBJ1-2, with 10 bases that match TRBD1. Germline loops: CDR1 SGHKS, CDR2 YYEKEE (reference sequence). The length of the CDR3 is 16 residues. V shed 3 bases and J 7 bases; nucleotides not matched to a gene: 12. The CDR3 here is CASSSGTGEGLSGYTF. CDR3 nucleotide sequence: TGTGCCAGCAGCTCCGGGACAGGGGAGGGGCTGAGTGGCTACACCTTC.

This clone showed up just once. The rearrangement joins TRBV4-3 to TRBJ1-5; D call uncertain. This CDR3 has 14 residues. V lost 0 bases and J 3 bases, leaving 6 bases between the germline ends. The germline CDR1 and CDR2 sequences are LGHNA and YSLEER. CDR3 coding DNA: TGCGCCAGCAGCCAAGATCTCGTCAATCAGCCCCAGCATTTT. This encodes CASSQDLVNQPQHF.

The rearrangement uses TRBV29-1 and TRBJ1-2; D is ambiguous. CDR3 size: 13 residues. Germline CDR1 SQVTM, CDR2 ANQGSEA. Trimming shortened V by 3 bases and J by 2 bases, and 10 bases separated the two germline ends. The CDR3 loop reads CSVDRPGNYGYTF. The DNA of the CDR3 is TGCAGCGTTGACCGCCCGGGGAACTATGGCTACACCTTC.

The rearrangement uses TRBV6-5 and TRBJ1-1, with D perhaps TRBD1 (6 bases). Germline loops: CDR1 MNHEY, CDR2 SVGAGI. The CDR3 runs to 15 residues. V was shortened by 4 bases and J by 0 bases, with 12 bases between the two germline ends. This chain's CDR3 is CASSSTTGLNTEAFF. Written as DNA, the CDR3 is TGTGCCAGCAGTTCCACGACAGGATTGAACACTGAAGCTTTCTTT.

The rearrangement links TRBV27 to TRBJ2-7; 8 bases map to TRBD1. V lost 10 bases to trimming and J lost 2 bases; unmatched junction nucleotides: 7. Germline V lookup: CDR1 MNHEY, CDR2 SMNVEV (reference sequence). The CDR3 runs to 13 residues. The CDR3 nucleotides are TGTGCCACCCGGACAGGGCTAACCTACGAGCAGTACTTC. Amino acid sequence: CATRTGLTYEQYF.

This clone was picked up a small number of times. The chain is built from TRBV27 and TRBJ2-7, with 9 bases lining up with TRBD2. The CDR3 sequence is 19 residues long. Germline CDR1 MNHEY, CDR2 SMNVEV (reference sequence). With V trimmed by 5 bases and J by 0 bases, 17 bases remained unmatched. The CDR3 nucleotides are TGTGCCAGCAGTGGGGACCGACTAGCGGAGCCCGGGAGCTCCTACGAGCAGTACTTC. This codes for CASSGDRLAEPGSSYEQYF.

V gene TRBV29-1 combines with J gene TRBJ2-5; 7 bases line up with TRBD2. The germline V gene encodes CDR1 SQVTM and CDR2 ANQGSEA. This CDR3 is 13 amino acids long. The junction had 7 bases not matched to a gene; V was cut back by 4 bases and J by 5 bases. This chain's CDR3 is CSVAGTTAETQYF. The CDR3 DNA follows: TGCAGCGTTGCGGGGACTACGGCGGAGACCCAGTACTTC. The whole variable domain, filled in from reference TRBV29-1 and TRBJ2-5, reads SAVISQKPSRDICQRGTSLTIQCQVDSQVTMMFWYRQQPGQSLTLIATANQGSEATYESGFVIDKFPISRPNLTFSTLTVSNMSPEDSSIYLCSVAGTTAETQYFGPGTRLLVL.

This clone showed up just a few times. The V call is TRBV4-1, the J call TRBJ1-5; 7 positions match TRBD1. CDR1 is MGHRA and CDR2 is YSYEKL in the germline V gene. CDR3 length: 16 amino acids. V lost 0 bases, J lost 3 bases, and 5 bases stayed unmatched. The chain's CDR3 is CASSQDQTGVNQPQHF. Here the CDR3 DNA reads TGCGCCAGCAGCCAAGATCAAACAGGGGTCAATCAGCCCCAGCATTTT.

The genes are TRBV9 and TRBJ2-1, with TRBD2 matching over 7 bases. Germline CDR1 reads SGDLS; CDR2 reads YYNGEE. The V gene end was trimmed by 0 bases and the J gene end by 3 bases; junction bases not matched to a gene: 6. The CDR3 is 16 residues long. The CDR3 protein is CASSVGVTGGYNEQFF. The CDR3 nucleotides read TGTGCCAGCAGCGTAGGTGTGACGGGGGGCTACAATGAGCAGTTCTTC.

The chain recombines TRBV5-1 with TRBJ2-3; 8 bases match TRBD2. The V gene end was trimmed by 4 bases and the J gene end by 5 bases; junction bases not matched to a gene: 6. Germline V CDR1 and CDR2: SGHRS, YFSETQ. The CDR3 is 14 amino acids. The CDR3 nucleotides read TGCGCCAGCAGCGCCGACAGCGGGGGAGATACGCAGTATTTT. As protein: CASSADSGGDTQYF. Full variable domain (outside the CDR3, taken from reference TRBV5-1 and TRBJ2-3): KAGVTQTPRYLIKTRGQQVTLSCSPISGHRSVSWYQQTPGQGLQFLFEYFSETQRNKGNFPGRFSGRQFSNSRSEMNVSTLELGDSALYLCASSADSGGDTQYFGPGTRLTVL.

The CDR3 protein is CASRTPSSYNSPLHF. The CDR3 nucleotides are TGTGCCAGCAGGACACCGAGCTCCTATAATTCACCCCTCCACTTT. The chain couples TRBV2 to TRBJ1-6, with D unclear. The V end was cut by 6 bases, the J end by 0 bases, with 9 bases between. The V gene's germline CDR1 is SNHLY and CDR2 FYNNEI. This CDR3 spans 15 amino acids.

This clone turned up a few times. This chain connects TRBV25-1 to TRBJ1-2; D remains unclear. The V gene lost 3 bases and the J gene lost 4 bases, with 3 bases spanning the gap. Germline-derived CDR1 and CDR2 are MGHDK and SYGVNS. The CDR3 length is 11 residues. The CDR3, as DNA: TGTGCCAGCAGTGATCGCTATGGCTACACCTTC. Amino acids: CASSDRYGYTF.

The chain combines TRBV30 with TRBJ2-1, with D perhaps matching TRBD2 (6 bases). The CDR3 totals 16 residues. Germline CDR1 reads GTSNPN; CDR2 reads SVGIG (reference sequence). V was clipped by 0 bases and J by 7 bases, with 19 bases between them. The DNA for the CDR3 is TGTGCCTGGAGTGTATCGGCGGGAAGAGGGTTGAATGAGCAGTTCTTC. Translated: CAWSVSAGRGLNEQFF.

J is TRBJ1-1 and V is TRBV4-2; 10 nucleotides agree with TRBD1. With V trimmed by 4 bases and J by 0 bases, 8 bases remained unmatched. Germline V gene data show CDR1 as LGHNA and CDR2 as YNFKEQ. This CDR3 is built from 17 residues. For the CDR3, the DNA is TGTGCCAGCAGCCGACGACAGGGGGCGGCTATGAACACTGAAGCTTTCTTT. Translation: CASSRRQGAAMNTEAFF.